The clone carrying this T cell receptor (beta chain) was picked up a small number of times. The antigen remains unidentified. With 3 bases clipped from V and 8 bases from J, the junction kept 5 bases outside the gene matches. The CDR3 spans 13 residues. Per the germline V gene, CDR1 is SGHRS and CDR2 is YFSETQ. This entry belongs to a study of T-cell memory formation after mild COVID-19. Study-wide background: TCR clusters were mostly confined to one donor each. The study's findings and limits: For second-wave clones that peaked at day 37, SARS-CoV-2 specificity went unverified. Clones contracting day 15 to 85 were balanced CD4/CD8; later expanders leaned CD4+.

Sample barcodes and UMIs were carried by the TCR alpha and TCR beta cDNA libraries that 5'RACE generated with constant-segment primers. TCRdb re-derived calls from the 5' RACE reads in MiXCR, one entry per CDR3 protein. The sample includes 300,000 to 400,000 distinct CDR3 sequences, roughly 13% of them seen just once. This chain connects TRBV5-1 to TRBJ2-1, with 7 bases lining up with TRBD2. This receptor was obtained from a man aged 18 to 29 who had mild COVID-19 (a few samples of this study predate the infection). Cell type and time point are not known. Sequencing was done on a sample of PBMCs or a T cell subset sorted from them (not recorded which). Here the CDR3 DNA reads TGCGCCAGCAGCTCAATCGGACTAGATGAGCAGTTCTTC. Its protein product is CASSSIGLDEQFF.